This T cell receptor beta chain was sequenced during a study of shared clonotypes between healthy human individuals. About the research overall: Used for every donor were three CD4 naive, three CD4 memory, two CD8 naive and one CD8 memory plate.

J lost 1 base, V lost 0 bases, and 4 bases had no gene match. This CDR3 has 16 amino acids. Germline V gene sequence: CDR1 SGHRS, CDR2 YFSETQ. The authors divided CD4+ cells into CD45RA+ naive and CD45RA-negative memory subsets. About this clone: The antigen is not known. Different DNA sequences within this sample yield the same CDR3.

Every subset's genomic DNA went evenly onto several immunoSEQ plates. Assay used: immunoSEQ multiplex PCR; TCRdb lists only in-frame clones, some missing. This sample has about 2.4 million clones; about 92% occur once, and the top ten carry roughly 0.13%. Study observations and caveats: Genetic and exposure-history diversity was limited by the few donors.

The V gene is TRBV5-1, the J gene TRBJ1-3; 7 nucleotides agree with TRBD1. This TCR was sampled from a young man in good health. What was sequenced was naive CD4+ T cells sorted from blood. Subset reported: CD45RA+ positively selected. The CDR3 DNA sequence: TGCGCCAGCAGCTTGGAAGGGACAGCGTCTGGAAACACCATATATTTT. This translates into CASSLEGTASGNTIYF.